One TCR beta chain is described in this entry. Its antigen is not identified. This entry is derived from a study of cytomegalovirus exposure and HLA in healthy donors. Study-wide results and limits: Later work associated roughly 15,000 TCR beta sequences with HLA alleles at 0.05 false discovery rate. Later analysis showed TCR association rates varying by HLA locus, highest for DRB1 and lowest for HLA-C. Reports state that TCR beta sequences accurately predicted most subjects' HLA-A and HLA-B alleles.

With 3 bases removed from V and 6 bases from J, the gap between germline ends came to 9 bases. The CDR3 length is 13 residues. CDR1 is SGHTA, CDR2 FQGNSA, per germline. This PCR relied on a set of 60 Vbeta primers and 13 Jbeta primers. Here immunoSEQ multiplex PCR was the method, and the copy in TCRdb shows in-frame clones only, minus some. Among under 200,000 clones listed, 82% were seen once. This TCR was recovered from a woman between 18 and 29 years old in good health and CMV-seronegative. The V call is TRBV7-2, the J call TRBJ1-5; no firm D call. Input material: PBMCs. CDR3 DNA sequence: TGTGCCAGCAGCTTCGAGGGCGGTCAGCCCCAGCATTTT. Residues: CASSFEGGQPQHF.